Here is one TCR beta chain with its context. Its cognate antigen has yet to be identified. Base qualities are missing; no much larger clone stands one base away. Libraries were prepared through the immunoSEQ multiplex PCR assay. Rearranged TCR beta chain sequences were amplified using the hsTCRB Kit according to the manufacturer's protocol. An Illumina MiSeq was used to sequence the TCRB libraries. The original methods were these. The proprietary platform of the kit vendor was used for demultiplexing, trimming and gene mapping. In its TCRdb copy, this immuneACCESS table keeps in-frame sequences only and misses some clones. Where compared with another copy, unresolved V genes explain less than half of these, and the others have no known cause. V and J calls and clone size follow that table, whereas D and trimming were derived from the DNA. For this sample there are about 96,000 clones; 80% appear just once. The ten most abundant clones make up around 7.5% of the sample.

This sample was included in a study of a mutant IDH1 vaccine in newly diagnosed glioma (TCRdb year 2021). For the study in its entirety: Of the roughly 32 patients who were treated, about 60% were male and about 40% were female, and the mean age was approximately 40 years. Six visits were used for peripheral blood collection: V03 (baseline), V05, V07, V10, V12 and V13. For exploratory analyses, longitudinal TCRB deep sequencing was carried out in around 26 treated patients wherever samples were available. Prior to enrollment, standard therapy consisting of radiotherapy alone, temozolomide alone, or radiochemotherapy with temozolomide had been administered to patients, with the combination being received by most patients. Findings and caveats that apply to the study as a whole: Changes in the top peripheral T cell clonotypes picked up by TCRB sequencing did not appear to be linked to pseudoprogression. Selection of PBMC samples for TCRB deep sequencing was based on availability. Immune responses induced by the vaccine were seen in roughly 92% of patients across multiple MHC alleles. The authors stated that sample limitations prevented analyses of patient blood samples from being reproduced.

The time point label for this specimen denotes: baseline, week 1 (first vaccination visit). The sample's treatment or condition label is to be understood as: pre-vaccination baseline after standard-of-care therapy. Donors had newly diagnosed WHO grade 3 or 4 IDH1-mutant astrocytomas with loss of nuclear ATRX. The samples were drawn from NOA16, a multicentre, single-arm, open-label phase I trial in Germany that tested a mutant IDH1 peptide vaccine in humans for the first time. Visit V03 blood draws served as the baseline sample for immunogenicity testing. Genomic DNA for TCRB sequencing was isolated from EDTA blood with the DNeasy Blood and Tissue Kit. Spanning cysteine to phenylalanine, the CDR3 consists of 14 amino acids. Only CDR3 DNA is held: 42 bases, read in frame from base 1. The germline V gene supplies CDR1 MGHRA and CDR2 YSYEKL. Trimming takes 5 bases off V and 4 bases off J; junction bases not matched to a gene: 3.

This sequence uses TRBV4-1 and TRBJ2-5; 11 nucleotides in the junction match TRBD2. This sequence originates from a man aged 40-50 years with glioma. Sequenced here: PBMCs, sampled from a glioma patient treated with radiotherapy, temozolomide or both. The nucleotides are TGCGCCAGCAGCTATAGCGGGGGGGGAGAGACCCAGTACTTC. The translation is CASSYSGGGETQYF.